The 5 T cell receptor beta chains listed next were all sequenced from one sample in a study of cytomegalovirus exposure and HLA in healthy donors. PCR primers comprised 60 Vbeta and 13 Jbeta primers. Clones were read by immunoSEQ multiplex PCR, and TCRdb kept only the in-frame ones, dropping some. The sample holds about 82,000 clones, roughly four fifths seen once. The material sequenced was PBMCs. These receptors all stem from a human donor in good health.

The chain uses TRBV6-5 and TRBJ1-2; a weak D match, TRBD1 (5 bases). V lost 8 bases to trimming and J lost 8 bases, with 12 bases between them. This CDR3 is 11 amino acids long. Germline lookup yields CDR1 MNHEY and CDR2 SVGAGI. Here the CDR3 reads CASYGGDGYTF. In DNA form, the CDR3 reads TGTGCCAGCTATGGGGGGGACGGCTACACCTTC.

This rearrangement joins TRBV6-6 to TRBJ1-3, with D tentatively TRBD1 (5 bases). Looked up from germline, CDR1 is MNHNY and CDR2 is SVGAGI (reference sequence). The germline V and J ends were trimmed by 11 bases and 0 bases, with 20 bases remaining between them. The CDR3 contains 16 residues. The CDR3, as DNA: TGTGCCGTAACGGCGGCAGGGAGGGGCTCTGGAAACACCATATATTTT. Protein product: CAVTAAGRGSGNTIYF.

The V and J genes are TRBV27 and TRBJ1-1, with 9 positions matching TRBD1. V gave up 7 bases and J gave up 0 bases; unmatched junction bases: 3. The V gene's germline CDR1 is MNHEY and CDR2 SMNVEV (reference sequence). The CDR3 runs to 14 residues. The CDR3 reads CASTQGAMNTEAFF. The CDR3 region has the DNA TGTGCCAGCACACAGGGGGCCATGAACACTGAAGCTTTCTTT.

The V call is TRBV14, the J call TRBJ2-3; a weak D match, TRBD1 (5 bases). Trimming removed 4 bases from V and 4 bases from J, with 9 bases in between. The CDR3 covers 13 residues. The germline V gene encodes CDR1 SGHDN and CDR2 FVKESK. The CDR3 loop reads CASSRPGPDTQYF. In DNA, the CDR3 is TGTGCCAGCAGCCGCCCAGGGCCAGATACGCAGTATTTT.

Concerning this clone: One end of the junction is discordant with germline, which a read error may explain. The V and J genes are TRBV6-1 and TRBJ1-5; 7 nucleotides align to TRBD1. CDR1 and CDR2 from the germline V gene are MNHNS and SASEGT. The CDR3 covers 15 residues. This chain's CDR3 is CASIPLGGDSSPQNF. The CDR3 coding sequence is TGTGCCAGCATCCCACTAGGAGGGGACAGCAGCCCCCAGAATTTT.